Listed below are T cell receptor beta chains from one sample, sequenced in a study of T cell clonotyping in hematopoietic cell transplantation. The protocol was immunoSEQ multiplex PCR, while the TCRdb copy is restricted to in-frame clones and leaves out a portion. The profile shows around 15,000 clones, around 60% of them singletons. This specimen was PBMCs, taken 30 days after allogeneic stem cell transplant. The receptors were gathered from a male patient aged 45-59 years who had an allogeneic stem cell transplant from an unrelated donor, so T cells may come from the graft donor. Some clones in this sample may be carry-over from other donors' samples. The CDR3 runs from the conserved cysteine through the conserved F or W. D genes are given only for firm matches. Only part of the rows carry a size: once, few, many, or a class if the clone is expanded.

TRBV6-5	TRBJ1-5	TRBD1	few	TGTGCCAGCAGCAACAGGGGGAATCAGCCCCAGCATTTT	CASSNRGNQPQHF
TRBV7-6	TRBJ1-2	TRBD1	-	TGTGCCAGCAGCTTCGGACAGGACGATGGCTACACCTTC	CASSFGQDDGYTF
TRBV25-1	TRBJ1-1	TRBD1	-	TGTGCCAGCAGTGAATCGTACAGGGGGCCCGCGAACACTGAAGCTTTCTTT	CASSESYRGPANTEAFF
TRBV5-4	TRBJ1-5	TRBD1	once	TGTGCCAGCAGCTTGACAGGGGATAGCAATCAGCCCCAGCATTTT	CASSLTGDSNQPQHF
TRBV15	TRBJ1-2	-	-	TGTGCCACCGGACAGCCTACTAACTATGGCTACACCTTC	CATGQPTNYGYTF
TRBV28	TRBJ2-2	-	-	TGTGCCAGCACCGGGGTCAACACCGGGGAGCTGTTTTTT	CASTGVNTGELFF
TRBV5-6	TRBJ1-4	-	-	TGTGCCAGCAGCTTCTGGTTTGCAACTAATGAAAAACTGTTTTTT	CASSFWFATNEKLFF
TRBV30	TRBJ1-2	-	-	TGTGCCTCGGGGGGTGAGAACTATGGCTACACCTTC	CASGGENYGYTF
TRBV5-4	TRBJ1-2	TRBD1	-	TGTGCCAGCAGTGACAGGGTCGGTTACTATGGCTACACCTTC	CASSDRVGYYGYTF
TRBV28	TRBJ2-5	TRBD1	few	TGTGCCAGCAGTGGACAGGGGACGAGGGCCCAGTACTTC	CASSGQGTRAQYF
TRBV4-1	TRBJ1-2	-	-	TGCGCCAGCAGCCCCCCGGGGGCTCATGGCTACACCTTC	CASSPPGAHGYTF
TRBV29-1	TRBJ2-2	-	-	TGCAGCGCTCCCGGTGACACCGGGGAGCTGTTTTTT	CSAPGDTGELFF
TRBV6-5	TRBJ2-1	TRBD2	-	TGTGCCAGCAGTCTCGGACTAGGGGTCTATCCTGAGCAGTTCTTC	CASSLGLGVYPEQFF
TRBV5-7	TRBJ1-1	-	-	TGTGCCAGCAGCTTCGGTCGCAAGGAATACACTGAAGCTTTCTTT	CASSFGRKEYTEAFF
TRBV29-1	TRBJ1-1	-	-	TGCAGCGTTCAGAAGGAGGAAGCTTTCTTT	CSVQKEEAFF
TRBV7-2	TRBJ1-4	TRBD1	-	TGTGCCAGCAGCCAATACAGGGGATGGGATGAAAAACTGTTTTTT	CASSQYRGWDEKLFF
TRBV6-6	TRBJ1-5	-	-	TGTGCCAGCAGCCCCCACCTAGACACCCCAGATCAGCCCCAGCATTTT	CASSPHLDTPDQPQHF
TRBV6-1	TRBJ1-1	-	few	TGTGCCAGCAGTGAACGGGACCGTGAAGCTTTCTTT	CASSERDREAFF
TRBV20-1	TRBJ2-3	-	-	TGCAGTGCTAGGTACCGGGATACGCAGTATTTT	CSARYRDTQYF
TRBV4-3	TRBJ2-1	TRBD1	-	TGCGCCAGCAGCCAAGAGAGGGGGCCCTACAATGAGCAGTTCTTC	CASSQERGPYNEQFF
TRBV30	TRBJ2-7	-	few	TGTGCCTGGAGTCCTACATCTTACGAGCAGTACTTC	CAWSPTSYEQYF
TRBV30	TRBJ1-1	-	few	TGTGCCTGGAGCAAAGGACGGGAGAACACTGAAGCTTTCTTT	CAWSKGRENTEAFF
TRBV5-6	TRBJ2-1	TRBD2	-	TGTGCCAGCAGCTTGCTCAGCGGGGGGGGGTACAATGAGCAGTTCTTC	CASSLLSGGGYNEQFF
TRBV30	TRBJ2-6	TRBD1	-	TGTGCCTGGACGGGACAGGGGAGCTCTGGGGCCAACGTCCTGACTTTC	CAWTGQGSSGANVLTF
TRBV2	TRBJ1-2	TRBD1	few	TGTGCCGGAGTCGACAGGGCGATCCTCTATGGCTACACCTTC	CAGVDRAILYGYTF
TRBV9	TRBJ2-3	-	-	TGTGCCAGCAGCGTAGCAGTCGATCACACACTAGATACGCAGTATTTT	CASSVAVDHTLDTQYF
TRBV6-9	TRBJ2-7	TRBD2	-	TGTGCCAGCAGTTTGGGCGGGAGGACGGGCGAGCAGTACTTC	CASSLGGRTGEQYF
TRBV15	TRBJ1-2	-	medium-sized	TGTGCCACCAGCAGAGATAAGGGGACGGACTATGGCTACACCTTC	CATSRDKGTDYGYTF
TRBV28	TRBJ1-4	TRBD1	-	TGTGCCAGTTCAGGGGGCAGGGAAAAACTGTTTTTT	CASSGGREKLFF
TRBV7-2	TRBJ1-6	-	-	TGTGCCAGCAGCTTAGTTAGGCAGAGTAGCTCCTATAATTCACCCCTCCACTTT	CASSLVRQSSSYNSPLHF
TRBV4-1	TRBJ1-5	-	once	TGCGCCAGCAGCCAAGAGGGGAAGACAGGAAGCAATCAGCCCCAGCATTTT	CASSQEGKTGSNQPQHF
TRBV6-5	TRBJ2-7	-	once	TGTGCCAGCAGTTATGGACAGTCCTACGAGCAGTACTTC	CASSYGQSYEQYF
TRBV29-1	TRBJ2-5	TRBD2	-	TGCAGCGTTGGGTCCTGGACTAGCGGGGTGGAGACCCAGTACTTC	CSVGSWTSGVETQYF
TRBV28	TRBJ1-5	-	-	TGTGCCAGCAGTTCCATGGGTCTGGAGGATCAGCCCCAGCATTTT	CASSSMGLEDQPQHF
TRBV4-1	TRBJ1-1	-	-	TGCGCCAGCAGCCAGTTTTTCCTGGGGCGTGAAGCTTTCTTT	CASSQFFLGREAFF
TRBV4-2	TRBJ2-7	-	-	TGTGCCAGCAGCCAAGACGGGTCGCGTCCTCACTACGAGCAGTACTTC	CASSQDGSRPHYEQYF